This TCR beta chain was identified in a study of graft-versus-host responses after intestinal transplantation. Across the whole study: Multivisceral, liver-intestinal, or isolated intestinal transplants were given to recipients. Recipients were all induced with anti-thymocyte globulin, then given tacrolimus and steroids for about three years. Study-wide points: Some GvH clones appeared in ileal mucosa or blood before recipient bone marrow. Some patients had graft-donor T cell macrochimerism, and their allografts showed high graft-versus-host to host-versus-graft clonal ratios.

The CDR3 is made up of 16 amino acids. Trimming cost V 6 bases and J 5 bases; bases outside gene matches: 12. The germline gives CDR1 SGHRS, CDR2 YFSETQ. Of note for this clone: What it binds is unknown.

The protocol was immunoSEQ multiplex PCR, while the TCRdb copy is restricted to in-frame clones and leaves out a portion. The table shows 24,000 or so clones, with 75% to 90% occurring only once. Sample: PBMCs, taken 28 days after intestinal transplant. V usage is TRBV5-1 and J usage is TRBJ2-5, with TRBD2 identical over 11 bases. This TCR came from a human patient who received an intestinal transplant, so some T cells may come from the graft donor. Here the CDR3 DNA reads TGCGCCAGCACTCCCCCTCGGGCTAGCGGGGGGGAGACCCAGTACTTC. Amino acids: CASTPPRASGGETQYF. Full variable domain (outside the CDR3, taken from reference TRBV5-1 and TRBJ2-5): KAGVTQTPRYLIKTRGQQVTLSCSPISGHRSVSWYQQTPGQGLQFLFEYFSETQRNKGNFPGRFSGRQFSNSRSEMNVSTLELGDSALYLCASTPPRASGGETQYFGPGTRLLVL.